The text below deals with one T cell receptor (beta chain). Its specificity is unknown. The sample originates from a study of identifying expanded T cells in peripheral blood. Study-wide findings and caveats: Clone count variance between roughly two-week samples rose with total template count. Differentially abundant clones: around 1.1 between replicates, 16.4 at around 15 days, roughly 18 at four.

Healthy donors had no documented immune events, such as infections, while sampled. Germline assignment: CDR1 SGHNT and CDR2 YYREEE (reference sequence). The CDR3 has 15 residues. V was cut by 1 base and J by 0 bases, with 8 bases left in between. TCRdb's table, derived via immunoSEQ multiplex PCR, lists solely in-frame clones and lacks some. The sample records 70,000 to 95,000 clones, about 90% being singletons. This receptor was obtained from a person between 18 and 75 years old in good health. Source material: blood. The chain employs TRBV5-4 and TRBJ1-3; a possible D gene is TRBD1 (6 bases). This chain's CDR3 is CASSLSGDSGNTIYF. In DNA, the CDR3 is TGTGCCAGCAGCTTGTCAGGGGACTCTGGAAACACCATATATTTT.